The next 5 T cell receptor beta chains were all read from a single sample in a study of cytomegalovirus exposure and HLA in healthy donors. A multiplex PCR was run with 60 Vbeta primers and 13 Jbeta primers. Data came from immunoSEQ multiplex PCR; TCRdb stores just in-frame clones and leaves some out. The sample yields about 110,000 clones, 75% seen once. Sequencing was performed on PBMCs. Receptor source: a man in his forties in good health and CMV-seronegative.

The chain couples TRBV5-1 to TRBJ2-5; D may be TRBD1 (6 bases). The V end was cut by 0 bases, the J end by 3 bases, with 9 bases between. In germline, CDR1 is SGHRS, CDR2 YFSETQ. The CDR3 contains 14 residues. CDR3 in amino acids: CASSLVGGEETQYF. CDR3 nucleotides: TGCGCCAGCAGCTTGGTAGGGGGAGAAGAGACCCAGTACTTC.

V is TRBV4-1 and J is TRBJ2-7; 7 bases line up with TRBD1. After removal of 4 bases from V and 6 bases from J, the junction contained 12 bases not matched to a gene. The CDR3 contains 15 residues. Germline V gene data show CDR1 as MGHRA and CDR2 as YSYEKL. The CDR3, as DNA: TGCGCCAGCAGCCGTCTCGGTGACAGGGATCGCGAGCAGTACTTC. Amino acid sequence: CASSRLGDRDREQYF.

This clone was counted only a few times. V and J are TRBV2 and TRBJ2-5; perhaps TRBD1 as D (5 bases). Germline CDR1 SNHLY, CDR2 FYNNEI. Trimming shortened V by 3 bases and J by 5 bases, and 10 bases separated the two germline ends. The CDR3 covers 13 residues. CDR3 region: CASSDSGIETQYF. The CDR3 DNA is TGTGCCAGCAGTGACTCAGGGATTGAGACCCAGTACTTC.

The rearrangement uses TRBV20-1 and TRBJ2-4; D is perhaps TRBD2 (5 bases). The V end was cut by 0 bases, the J end by 12 bases, with 9 bases between. CDR1 and CDR2 from the germline V gene are DFQATT and SNEGSKA (reference sequence). CDR3 length: 11 amino acids. In DNA, the CDR3 is TGCAGTGCTAGAGAAACAGCGGCTCAGTACTTC. Its translation is CSARETAAQYF.

This chain uses TRBV6-5 with TRBJ2-1, with 8 bases aligning to TRBD2. The ends lost 2 bases at V and 7 bases at J; junction bases unmatched: 10. Germline V CDR1 and CDR2: MNHEY, SVGAGI. The CDR3 runs 16 residues. Here the CDR3 DNA reads TGTGCCAGCAGTTACGCCGGGGGGGGGCGGGGGAATGAGCAGTTCTTC. Protein: CASSYAGGGRGNEQFF.